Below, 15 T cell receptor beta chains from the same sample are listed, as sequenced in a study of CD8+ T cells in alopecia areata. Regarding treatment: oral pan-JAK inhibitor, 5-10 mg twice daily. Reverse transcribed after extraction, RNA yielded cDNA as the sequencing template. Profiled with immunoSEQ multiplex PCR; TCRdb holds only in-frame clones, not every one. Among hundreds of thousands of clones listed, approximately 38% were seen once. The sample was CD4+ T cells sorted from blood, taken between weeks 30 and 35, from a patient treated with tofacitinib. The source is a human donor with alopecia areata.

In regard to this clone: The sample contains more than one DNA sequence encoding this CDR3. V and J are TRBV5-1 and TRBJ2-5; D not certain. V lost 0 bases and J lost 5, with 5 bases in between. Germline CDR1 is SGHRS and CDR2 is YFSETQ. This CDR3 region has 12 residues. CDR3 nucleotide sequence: TGCGCCAGCAGCTTGGCCGGGGAGACCCAGTACTTC. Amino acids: CASSLAGETQYF.

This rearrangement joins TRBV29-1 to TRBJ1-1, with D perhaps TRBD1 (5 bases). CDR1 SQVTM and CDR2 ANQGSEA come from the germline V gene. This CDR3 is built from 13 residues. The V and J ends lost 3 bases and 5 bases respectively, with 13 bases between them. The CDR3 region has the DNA TGCAGCGTTGAGGGACCGATTGAGACTGAAGCTTTCTTT. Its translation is CSVEGPIETEAFF.

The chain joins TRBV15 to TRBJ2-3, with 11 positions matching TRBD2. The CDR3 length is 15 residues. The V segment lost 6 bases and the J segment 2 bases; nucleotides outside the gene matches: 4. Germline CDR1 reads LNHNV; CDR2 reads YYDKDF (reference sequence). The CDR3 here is CATRASGGPTDTQYF. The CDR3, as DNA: TGTGCCACCAGGGCTAGCGGGGGGCCCACAGATACGCAGTATTTT.

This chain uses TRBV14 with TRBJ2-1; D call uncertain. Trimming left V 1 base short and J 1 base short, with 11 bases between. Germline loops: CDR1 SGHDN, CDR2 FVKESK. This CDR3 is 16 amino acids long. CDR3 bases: TGTGCCAGCAGCCAAGCCCCTAGGCCGTCCTACAATGAGCAGTTCTTC. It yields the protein CASSQAPRPSYNEQFF.

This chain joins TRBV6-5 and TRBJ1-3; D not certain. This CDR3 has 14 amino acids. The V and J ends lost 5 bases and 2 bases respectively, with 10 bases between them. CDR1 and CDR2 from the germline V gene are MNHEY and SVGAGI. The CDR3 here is CASSRGGTGNTIYF. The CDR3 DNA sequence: TGTGCCAGCAGTCGCGGTGGCACTGGAAACACCATATATTTT.

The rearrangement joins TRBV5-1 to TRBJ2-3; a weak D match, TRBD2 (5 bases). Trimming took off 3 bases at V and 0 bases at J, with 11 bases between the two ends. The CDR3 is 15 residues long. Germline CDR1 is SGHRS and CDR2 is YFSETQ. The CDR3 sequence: CASSWSGSSTDTQYF. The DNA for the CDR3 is TGCGCCAGCAGCTGGAGCGGATCTAGCACAGATACGCAGTATTTT.

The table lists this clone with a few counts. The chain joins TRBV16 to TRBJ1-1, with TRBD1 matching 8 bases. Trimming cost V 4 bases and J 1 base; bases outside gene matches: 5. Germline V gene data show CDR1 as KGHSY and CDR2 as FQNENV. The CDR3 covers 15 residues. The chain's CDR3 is CASSRLDRANTEAFF. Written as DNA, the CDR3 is TGTGCCAGCAGCCGATTGGACAGGGCGAACACTGAAGCTTTCTTT.

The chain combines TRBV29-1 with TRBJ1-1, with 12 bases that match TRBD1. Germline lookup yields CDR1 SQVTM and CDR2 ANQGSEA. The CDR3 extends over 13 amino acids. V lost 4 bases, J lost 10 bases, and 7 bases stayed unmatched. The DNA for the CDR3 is TGCAGCGTTGGCTGGGACAGGGGGCGTGGAGCTTTCTTT. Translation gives CSVGWDRGRGAFF.

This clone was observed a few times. The CDR3 nucleotides read TGTGCCAGCAGCTTAATGGAGGGCCTCCGTGAGCAGTTCTTC. Its translation: CASSLMEGLREQFF. This sequence joins TRBV7-3 and TRBJ2-1; D might be TRBD2 (6 bases). The V gene's germline CDR1 is SGHTA and CDR2 FQGTGA. The CDR3 length is 14 residues. V lost 1 base and J lost 9, with 13 bases in between.

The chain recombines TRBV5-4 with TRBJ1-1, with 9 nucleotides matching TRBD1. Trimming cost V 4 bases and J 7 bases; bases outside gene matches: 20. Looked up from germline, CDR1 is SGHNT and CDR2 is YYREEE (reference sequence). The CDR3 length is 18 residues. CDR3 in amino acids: CASSEYWVRDREEGEAFF. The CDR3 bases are TGTGCCAGCAGCGAGTATTGGGTGCGGGACAGGGAAGAGGGTGAAGCTTTCTTT.

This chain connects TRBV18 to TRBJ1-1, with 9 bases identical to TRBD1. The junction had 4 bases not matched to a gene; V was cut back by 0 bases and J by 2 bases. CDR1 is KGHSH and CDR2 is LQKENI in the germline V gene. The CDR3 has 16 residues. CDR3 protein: CASSPPGTGTNTEAFF. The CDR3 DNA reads TGTGCCAGCTCACCACCGGGGACAGGGACCAACACTGAAGCTTTCTTT.

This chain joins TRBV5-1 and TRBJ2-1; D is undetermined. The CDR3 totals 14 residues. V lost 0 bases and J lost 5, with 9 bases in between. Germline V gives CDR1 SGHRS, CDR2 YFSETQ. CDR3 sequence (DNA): TGCGCCAGCAGCTTGGGAGACGAACACAATGAGCAGTTCTTC. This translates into CASSLGDEHNEQFF.

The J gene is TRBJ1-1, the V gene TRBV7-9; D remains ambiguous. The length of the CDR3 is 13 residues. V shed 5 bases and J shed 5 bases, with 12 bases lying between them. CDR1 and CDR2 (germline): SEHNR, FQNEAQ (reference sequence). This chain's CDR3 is CASSPTSPTEAFF. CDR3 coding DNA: TGTGCCAGCAGCCCCACATCCCCAACTGAAGCTTTCTTT.

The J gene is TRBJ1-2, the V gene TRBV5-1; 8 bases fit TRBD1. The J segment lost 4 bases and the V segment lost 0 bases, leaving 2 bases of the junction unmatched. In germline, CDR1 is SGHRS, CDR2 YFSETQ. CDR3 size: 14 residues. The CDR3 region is CASSLEGTGYGYTF. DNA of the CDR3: TGCGCCAGCAGCTTGGAAGGGACAGGCTATGGCTACACCTTC.

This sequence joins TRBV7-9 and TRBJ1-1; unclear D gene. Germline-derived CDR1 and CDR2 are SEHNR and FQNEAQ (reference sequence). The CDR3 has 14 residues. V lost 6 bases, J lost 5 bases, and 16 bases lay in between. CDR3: CASSVTTPGTEAFF. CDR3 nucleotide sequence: TGTGCCAGCAGTGTGACTACTCCTGGAACTGAAGCTTTCTTT.